This T cell receptor beta chain was retrieved from a study of blood T cell repertoires in COVID-19. Study processing details: Reference gene primer amplification yielded estimated nucleated cell counts. Sequenced by immunoSEQ multiplex PCR; TCRdb stores in-frame clones only, minus some. The DNA was the basis for D and trimming; V, J and clone size are from that table. The sample has 100,000 or so clones, about nine tenths seen once. This CDR3 region has 15 residues. V gave up 6 bases and J gave up 8 bases, with 22 bases separating them. Germline V gives CDR1 MNHEY, CDR2 SVGAGI. The clonotype originates from a man aged 45-65 years with active COVID-19. What was sequenced was peripheral blood. The chain employs TRBV6-5 and TRBJ1-2; possibly TRBD1 for D (6 bases). CDR3 coding DNA: TGTGCCAGCAGGGGCGGGGGGGGCTATATCGACGGCTACACCTTC. It specifies CASRGGGGYIDGYTF.